These T cell receptor beta chains were read from a single sample in a study of CD8 T cells in Susac syndrome. TCRdb reprocessed the immunoSEQ multiplex PCR reads via MiXCR and lists one record per CDR3 protein. In the table there are about 150,000 distinct CDR3 sequences, almost 96% of which are singletons. Specimen: CD4+ T cells from PBMCs. These receptors all stem from a human donor with Susac syndrome. The CDR3 runs from the conserved cysteine through the conserved F or W. Fields, in order: D gene, J gene, V gene, CDR3 length, clone size, CDR3 DNA, CDR3 protein. A D gene is named only where the DNA matches it firmly. Clone size is given for some rows only: seen once, a few or many times, or a class if the clone is expanded.

>NA|TRBJ2-6|TRBV3-1|18|NA
TGTGCCAGCAGCCAAGAGAGCCTCAGACTATCTGGGGCCAACGTCCTGACTTTC
CASSQESLRLSGANVLTF
>NA|TRBJ2-5|TRBV2|14|NA
TGTGCCAGCAGTGTTGGGCAGGGAACAGAGACCCAGTACTTC
CASSVGQGTETQYF
>NA|TRBJ2-1|TRBV3-1|12|NA
TGTGCCAGCAGCTACCCAATGGGGGAGCAGTTCTTC
CASSYPMGEQFF
>TRBD2|TRBJ2-2|TRBV2|16|NA
TGTGCCAGCACGGGACTAGCGGGGGGGCCCACCGGGGAGCTGTTTTTT
CASTGLAGGPTGELFF
>NA|TRBJ1-1|TRBV29-1|13|NA
TGCAGCGTTGTTAAGGACAGGAACACTGAAGCTTTCTTT
CSVVKDRNTEAFF
>TRBD1|TRBJ1-4|TRBV4-1|14|NA
TGCGCCGGCAGCCCCCCGGGACAGTATGAAAAACTGTTTTTT
CAGSPPGQYEKLFF
>TRBD2|TRBJ2-3|TRBV29-1|15|NA
TGCAGCGTTGAGCTAGCGGGATCTAGCACAGATACGCAGTATTTT
CSVELAGSSTDTQYF
>TRBD1|TRBJ2-7|TRBV3-1|15|NA
TGTGCCAGCAGCCAAGACGGGACAGGGCTCTACGAGCAGTACTTC
CASSQDGTGLYEQYF
>NA|TRBJ2-5|TRBV12-3/TRBV12-4|11|NA
TGTGCCAGCGAGTCCTTTGGGACCCAGTACTTC
CASESFGTQYF
>TRBD1|TRBJ2-7|TRBV4-1|14|NA
TGCGCCAGCAGCCAAGCGCAGGGGGCCTACGAGCAGTACTTC
CASSQAQGAYEQYF
>NA|TRBJ1-1|TRBV28|12|NA
TGTGCCAGCAGTTTACTCCGGGATTGGGCTTTCTTT
CASSLLRDWAFF
>NA|TRBJ2-7|TRBV28|13|NA
TGTGCCAGCAGTTTCTGGGGGGCTCACGAGCAGTACTTC
CASSFWGAHEQYF
>NA|TRBJ2-1|TRBV21-1|15|once
TGTGCCAGCAGCAAAGTTGAGGGCCGGAGAAATGAGCAGTTCTTC
CASSKVEGRRNEQFF
>TRBD1|TRBJ1-1|TRBV20-1|14|NA
TGCAGTGCGGGATGGGACAGATTGAACACTGAAGCTTTCTTT
CSAGWDRLNTEAFF
>TRBD1|TRBJ2-7|TRBV3-1|15|NA
TGTGCCAGCAGCCGTACCGGGACAGGGGTCTACGAGCAGTACTTC
CASSRTGTGVYEQYF
>NA|TRBJ2-1|TRBV6-2/TRBV6-3|13|NA
TGTGCCAGCAGCTCACTACGGGACCAAAACCAGTTCTTC
CASSSLRDQNQFF
>NA|TRBJ1-2|TRBV5-6|14|once
TGTGCCAGCAGACTTCACGGGGGATACTATGGCTACACCTTC
CASRLHGGYYGYTF
>TRBD2|TRBJ2-1|TRBV20-1|16|NA
TGCAGTGCTAGAGATACTCTAGCGGGAGGGCGACGGGAGCAGTTCTTC
CSARDTLAGGRREQFF
>NA|TRBJ2-7|TRBV6-6|16|NA
TGTGCCAGCAGTTACTCGAGACCCAGATACTCCTACGAGCAGTACTTC
CASSYSRPRYSYEQYF
>TRBD1|TRBJ1-2|TRBV7-9|13|NA
TGTGCCAGCAGCGGCGGGACAGACTATGGCTACACCTTC
CASSGGTDYGYTF
>NA|TRBJ1-6|TRBV20-1|15|NA
TGCAGTGCTAGAGATACTGGTGACAGAAATTCACCCCTCCACTTT
CSARDTGDRNSPLHF
>TRBD1|TRBJ2-7|TRBV20-1|14|once
TGCAGTGCTAGGTATTCCGGACAGGGCTACGAGCAGTACTTC
CSARYSGQGYEQYF
>NA|TRBJ1-1|TRBV7-2|14|NA
TGTGCCAGCAGCTTAGAGGTTGGAAACTCTGAAGCTTTCTTT
CASSLEVGNSEAFF
>NA|TRBJ2-1|TRBV29-1|12|NA
TGCAGCGTTGGGATGTGGGATAATGAGCAGTTCTTC
CSVGMWDNEQFF
>TRBD1|TRBJ1-6|TRBV20-1|12|NA
TGCAGTGCTTTTACAGGGGATTCACCCCTCCACTTT
CSAFTGDSPLHF
>NA|TRBJ2-5|TRBV3-1|13|NA
TGTGCCAGCAGCCAAGCGACAAGGGAGACCCAGTACTTC
CASSQATRETQYF
>NA|TRBJ2-5|TRBV15|12|NA
TGTGCCACCAGCAGAGCGACGGAGACCCAGTACTTC
CATSRATETQYF